These 13 T cell receptor beta chains share one sample of origin, sequenced in a study of cytomegalovirus exposure and HLA in healthy donors. This PCR relied on a set of 60 Vbeta primers and 13 Jbeta primers. The repertoire was sequenced with immunoSEQ multiplex PCR; TCRdb's copy has only in-frame clones and lacks some. This sample's clone table lists 150,000 to 200,000 clones. Material: PBMCs. The receptors originated from an older woman in good health and CMV-seronegative.

This chain links TRBV29-1 with TRBJ1-1; D is ambiguous. V was shortened by 4 bases and J by 6 bases, with 6 bases between the two germline ends. CDR3 size: 10 residues. The germline gives CDR1 SQVTM, CDR2 ANQGSEA. The CDR3 reads CSVVRAEAFF. CDR3 sequence (DNA): TGCAGCGTTGTACGGGCTGAAGCTTTCTTT.

The chain uses TRBV5-1 and TRBJ2-5; D perhaps matches TRBD1 (6 bases). Trimming took 4 bases from V and 3 from J, leaving 16 bases between them. This CDR3 has 15 amino acids. The germline V gene has CDR1 SGHRS and CDR2 YFSETQ. CDR3 sequence (DNA): TGCGCCAGCAGCCTTCGTCTGGGACAAGAAGAGACCCAGTACTTC. This encodes CASSLRLGQEETQYF.

The rearrangement uses TRBV19 and TRBJ1-5; TRBD1 matches at 7 bases. Germline-derived CDR1 and CDR2 are LNHDA and SQIVND (reference sequence). This CDR3 is built from 18 residues. Trimming at V came to 6 bases and at J to 0 bases, leaving 14 bases not matched to a gene. The CDR3 nucleotides read TGTGCCAGTAGGGGACCTAAGGCAGGGGGATATAGCAATCAGCCCCAGCATTTT. This translates into CASRGPKAGGYSNQPQHF.

The V gene is TRBV7-8, the J gene TRBJ1-4, with D perhaps TRBD1 (6 bases). The CDR3 totals 16 residues. Trimming left V 1 base short and J 3 bases short, with 12 bases between. Per the germline V gene, CDR1 is SGHVS and CDR2 is FQNEAQ. The CDR3 DNA is TGTGCCAGCAGCTTAGGCACAGGGATTCCTAATGAAAAACTGTTTTTT. This gives the protein CASSLGTGIPNEKLFF.

The V and J genes are TRBV15 and TRBJ2-3; TRBD1 matches at 9 bases. The germline V gene has CDR1 LNHNV and CDR2 YYDKDF (reference sequence). CDR3 length: 14 residues. The junction had 2 bases not matched to a gene; V was cut back by 2 bases and J by 5 bases. The CDR3 DNA reads as TGTGCCACCAGCAGAAGACAGGGGGTAGATACGCAGTATTTT. Its protein product is CATSRRQGVDTQYF.

The chain employs TRBV2 and TRBJ2-3, with 7 bases identical to TRBD2. The CDR3 covers 16 residues. Germline CDR1 is SNHLY and CDR2 is FYNNEI. Trimming removed 7 bases from V and 2 bases from J; junction bases left unmatched: 12. CDR3 loop: CASTDSKGTNTDTQYF. The CDR3 DNA reads TGTGCCAGCACCGACTCTAAGGGGACTAACACAGATACGCAGTATTTT.

The chain couples TRBV5-4 to TRBJ2-3; tentative D call: TRBD1 (5 bases). Germline V gives CDR1 SGHNT, CDR2 YYREEE (reference sequence). The CDR3 has 15 amino acids. Trimming removed 4 bases from V and 3 bases from J, with 15 bases in between. The CDR3 coding sequence is TGTGCCAGCAGCACCAGGGTCGTAGAGACAGATACGCAGTATTTT. Translation: CASSTRVVETDTQYF.

The chain uses TRBV6-5 and TRBJ2-7; D gene unclear. V dropped 0 bases and J dropped 1 base, with 10 bases sitting between them. CDR1 and CDR2 from the germline V gene are MNHEY and SVGAGI. This CDR3 region has 15 residues. This CDR3 reads CASSYSTARSYEQYF. CDR3 nucleotides: TGTGCCAGCAGTTACTCGACCGCGCGGTCCTACGAGCAGTACTTC.

V and J are TRBV7-3 and TRBJ2-7, with a weak D call TRBD2 (5 bases). In germline, CDR1 is SGHTA, CDR2 FQGTGA. Trimming cost V 5 bases and J 3 bases, with 11 bases left between them. This CDR3 region has 13 residues. This chain's CDR3 is CASSPAGSYEQYF. CDR3 coding DNA: TGTGCCAGCAGCCCCGCGGGCAGCTACGAGCAGTACTTC.

This sequence joins TRBV7-9 and TRBJ2-7, with 7 nucleotides matching TRBD2. The CDR3 is 13 residues long. V dropped 8 bases and J dropped 2; count of bases not matched to a gene: 6. Germline loops: CDR1 SEHNR, CDR2 FQNEAQ (reference sequence). The CDR3 DNA follows: TGTGCCAGCGGGAGGGCAGTAACCTACGAGCAGTACTTC. Its protein product is CASGRAVTYEQYF.

V is TRBV6-5 and J is TRBJ2-7; perhaps TRBD1 as D (5 bases). V was pared by 3 bases and J by 3 bases, with 18 bases between. The CDR3 is 16 residues long. Germline V CDR1 and CDR2: MNHEY, SVGAGI. As DNA, the CDR3 is TGTGCCAGCAGTTATTCCACAGGACCGAAGAACTACGAGCAGTACTTC. Its translation is CASSYSTGPKNYEQYF.

The chain links TRBV2 to TRBJ1-2; D unclear. V lost 1 base and J lost 2, with 5 bases in between. Germline CDR1 SNHLY, CDR2 FYNNEI. The CDR3 has 13 amino acids. The CDR3 loop reads CASSEVRNYGYTF. For the CDR3, the DNA is TGTGCCAGCAGTGAAGTCAGGAACTATGGCTACACCTTC.

This chain connects TRBV5-1 to TRBJ2-1, with TRBD2 matching 9 bases. Germline CDR1 reads SGHRS; CDR2 reads YFSETQ. The CDR3 extends over 15 amino acids. J lost 2 bases, V lost 2 bases, and 2 bases had no gene match. CDR3 in DNA: TGCGCCAGCAGCTTCCTAGCGGGAACCTACAATGAGCAGTTCTTC. Translated, it gives CASSFLAGTYNEQFF.